The entry below gives a single T cell receptor beta chain sequence along with its context. This record belongs to a study of blood T cell repertoires in COVID-19. Source study methods: It was from reference gene primer amplification that nucleated cell counts were estimated. The data were produced by immunoSEQ multiplex PCR, yet TCRdb's version contains in-frame clones alone and is incomplete. Clone size and V and J calls were adopted from that table, with D and trimming inferred from the DNA. Found here are about 240,000 clones, about 90% of them singletons; the top ten hold 7.2%. CDR3 length: 14 amino acids. Trimming pared 8 bases from V and 4 bases from J, leaving 14 bases between. Germline CDR1 is LNHDA and CDR2 is SQIVND (reference sequence).

The chain links TRBV19 to TRBJ2-2; D uncertain. Material: peripheral blood. The TCR sequence derives from a man in his fifties or sixties who had recovered from COVID-19. The CDR3 loop reads CASSRGVGTGELFF. The CDR3 DNA is TGTGCCAGTTCCAGAGGCGTAGGCACCGGGGAGCTGTTTTTT.